The source of this TCR beta chain is a study of ipilimumab plus nivolumab after autologous stem cell transplantation. The protocol was immunoSEQ multiplex PCR, while the TCRdb copy is restricted to in-frame clones and leaves out a portion. Altogether some 44,000 clones are present, roughly 90% being singletons, with the ten largest covering approximately 0.88%. There are 18 residues in the CDR3. Unmatched junction bases numbered 9, after V lost 6 bases and J lost 1 base. Germline loops: CDR1 MRHNA, CDR2 SNTAGT. The sample was PBMCs, taken in a trial of ipilimumab plus nivolumab as post-transplant consolidation. The origin of this receptor is a male donor with multiple myeloma. This rearrangement joins TRBV6-4 to TRBJ2-3; 14 positions match TRBD2. CDR3 in amino acids: CASSTQGLAGARTDTQYF. The CDR3 nucleotides are TGTGCCAGCAGCACCCAGGGACTAGCGGGGGCACGCACAGATACGCAGTATTTT.